Listed below are T cell receptor beta chains from one sample, sequenced in a study of patients and donors after allogeneic stem cell transplantation. TCRdb analysed the RT-PCR reads with MiXCR anew, one entry per CDR3 protein. The table records 150,000 to 250,000 distinct CDR3 sequences, 41% of them present only once. The sequencing input was blood, either unsorted or a sorted T cell fraction (not recorded which). These receptors came from a human donor who was either an allogeneic HSCT recipient or a stem cell or donor lymphocyte infusion donor (not recorded which). It is not recorded whose cells these are; they may come from a transplant donor. Each CDR3 is given with its conserved first and last residue. Not every row has a clone size; where given, it reads once, few, many or a size class.

clone size | V gene | CDR3 protein
few | TRBV12-3/TRBV12-4 | CASSFTGFQETQYF
NA | TRBV24-1 | CATSDLAPISRSSYEQYF
NA | TRBV28 | CASSPTPNYGYTF
NA | TRBV4-3 | CASSQDLIYEQFF
NA | TRBV2 | CASSEGRANGELFF
few | TRBV7-9 | CASSPWTSGSRMSTDTQYF
few | TRBV12-3/TRBV12-4 | CASSLIRAGSSYEQYF
NA | TRBV29-1 | CSVTSDGYTF
NA | TRBV12-3/TRBV12-4 | CASSDGTEDLYGYTF
NA | TRBV5-5 | CASSEEFPTNSGANVLTF
NA | TRBV9 | CASSDRGPGTEAFF
NA | TRBV5-8 | CASSLPPGAGNEQFF
few | TRBV12-3/TRBV12-4 | CATVGTEAFF
NA | TRBV3-1 | CASSQEELAGVNTDTQYF
NA | TRBV4-1 | CASAESGLGNSPLHF
NA | TRBV29-1 | CSVRIYNEQFF
NA | TRBV15 | CATSLGGSQLEAFF
NA | TRBV6-5 | CASSYSNLLGQGNEKLFF